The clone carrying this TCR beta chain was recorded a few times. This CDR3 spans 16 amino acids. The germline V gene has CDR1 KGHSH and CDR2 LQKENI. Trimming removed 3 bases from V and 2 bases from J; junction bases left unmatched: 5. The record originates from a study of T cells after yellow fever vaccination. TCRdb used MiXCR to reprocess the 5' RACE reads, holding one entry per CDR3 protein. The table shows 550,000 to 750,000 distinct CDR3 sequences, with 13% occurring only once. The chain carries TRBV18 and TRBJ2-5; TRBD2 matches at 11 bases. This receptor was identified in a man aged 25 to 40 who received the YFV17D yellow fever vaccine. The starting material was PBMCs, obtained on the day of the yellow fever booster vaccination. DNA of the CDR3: TGTGCCAGCTCACCCGGGACTAGCGGATCGCAAGAGACCCAGTACTTC. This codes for CASSPGTSGSQETQYF.